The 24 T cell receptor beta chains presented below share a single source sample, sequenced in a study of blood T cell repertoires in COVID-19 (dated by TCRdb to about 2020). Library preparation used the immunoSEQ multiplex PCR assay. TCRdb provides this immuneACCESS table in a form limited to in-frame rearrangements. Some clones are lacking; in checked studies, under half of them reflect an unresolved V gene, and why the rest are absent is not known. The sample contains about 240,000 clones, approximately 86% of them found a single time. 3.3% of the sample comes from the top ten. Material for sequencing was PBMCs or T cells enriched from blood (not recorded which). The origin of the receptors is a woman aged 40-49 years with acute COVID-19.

The CDR3 loop reads CASSDVGQPQHF. The DNA of the CDR3 is TGCGCCAGCAGTGATGTCGGTCAGCCCCAGCATTTT. The chain links TRBV10-1 to TRBJ1-5; D not resolved. Trimming stripped 3 bases from V and 6 bases from J, with 6 bases between. CDR1 and CDR2 from the germline V gene are WNHNN and SYGVQD (reference sequence). The CDR3 loop spans 12 amino acids.

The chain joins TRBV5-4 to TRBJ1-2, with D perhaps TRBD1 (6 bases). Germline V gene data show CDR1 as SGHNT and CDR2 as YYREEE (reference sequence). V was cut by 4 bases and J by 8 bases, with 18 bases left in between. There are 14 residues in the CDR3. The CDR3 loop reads CASSERQALGGYTF. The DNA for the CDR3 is TGTGCCAGCAGCGAAAGACAGGCCCTTGGGGGCTACACCTTC.

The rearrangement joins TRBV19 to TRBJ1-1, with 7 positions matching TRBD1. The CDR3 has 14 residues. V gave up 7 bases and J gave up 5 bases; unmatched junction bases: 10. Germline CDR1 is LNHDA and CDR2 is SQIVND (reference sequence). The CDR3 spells CASKATGIDTEAFF. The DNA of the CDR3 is TGTGCCAGTAAGGCGACAGGGATAGATACTGAAGCTTTCTTT.

The CDR3 region has the DNA TGTGCCAGCAGTTCCATCGGTGAGCAGTTCTTC. This translates into CASSSIGEQFF. The chain links TRBV27 to TRBJ2-1; D gene unclear. V was clipped by 4 bases and J by 9 bases, with 7 bases between them. Germline V lookup: CDR1 MNHEY, CDR2 SMNVEV (reference sequence). The CDR3 covers 11 residues.

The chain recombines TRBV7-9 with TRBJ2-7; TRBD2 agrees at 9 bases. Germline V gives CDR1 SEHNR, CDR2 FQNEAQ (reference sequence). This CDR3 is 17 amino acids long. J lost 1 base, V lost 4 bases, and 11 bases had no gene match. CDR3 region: CASSSFSGRDGSYEQYF. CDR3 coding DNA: TGTGCCAGCAGCTCCTTTAGCGGGAGAGATGGGTCCTACGAGCAGTACTTC.

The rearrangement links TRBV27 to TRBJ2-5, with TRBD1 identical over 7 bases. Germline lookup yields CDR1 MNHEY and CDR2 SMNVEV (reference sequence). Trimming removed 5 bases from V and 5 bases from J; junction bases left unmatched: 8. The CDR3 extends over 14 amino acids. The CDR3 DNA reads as TGTGCCAGCAGTCCCACAGGGGTTTACGAGACCCAGTACTTC. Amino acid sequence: CASSPTGVYETQYF.

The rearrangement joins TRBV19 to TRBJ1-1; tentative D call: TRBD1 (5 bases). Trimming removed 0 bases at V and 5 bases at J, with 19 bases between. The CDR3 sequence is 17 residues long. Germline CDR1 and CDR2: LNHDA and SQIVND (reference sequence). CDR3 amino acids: CASSIDTAGLGLTEAFF. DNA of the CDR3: TGTGCCAGTAGTATAGATACGGCAGGGTTGGGGTTGACTGAAGCTTTCTTT.

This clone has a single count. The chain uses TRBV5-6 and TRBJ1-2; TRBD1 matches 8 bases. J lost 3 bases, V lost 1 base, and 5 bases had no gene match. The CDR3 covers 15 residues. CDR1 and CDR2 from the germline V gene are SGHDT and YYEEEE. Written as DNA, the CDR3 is TGTGCCAGCAGCTTGACGGGACAGGACCACTATGGCTACACCTTC. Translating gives CASSLTGQDHYGYTF.

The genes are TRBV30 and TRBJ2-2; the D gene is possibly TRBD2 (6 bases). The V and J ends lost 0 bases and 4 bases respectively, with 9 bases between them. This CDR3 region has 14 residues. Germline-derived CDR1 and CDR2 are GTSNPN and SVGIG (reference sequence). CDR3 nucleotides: TGTGCCTGGAGTGTACGGGGGATCACCGGGGAGCTGTTTTTT. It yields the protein CAWSVRGITGELFF. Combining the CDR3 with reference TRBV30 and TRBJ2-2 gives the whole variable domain SQTIHQWPATLVQPVGSPLSLECTVEGTSNPNLYWYRQAAGRGLQLLFYSVGIGQISSEVPQNLSASRPQDRQFILSSKKLLLSDSGFYLCAWSVRGITGELFFGEGSRLTVL.

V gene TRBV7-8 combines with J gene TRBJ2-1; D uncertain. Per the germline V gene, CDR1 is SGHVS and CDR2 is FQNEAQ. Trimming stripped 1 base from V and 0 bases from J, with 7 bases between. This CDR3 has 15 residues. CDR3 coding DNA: TGTGCCAGCAGCTTAGATGTGAGCTCCTACAATGAGCAGTTCTTC. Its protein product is CASSLDVSSYNEQFF.

The CDR3 DNA reads TGTGCCAGCACACTAGCGGGACATAACAATGAGCAGTTCTTC. Amino acids: CASTLAGHNNEQFF. V usage is TRBV6-5 and J usage is TRBJ2-1, with TRBD2 matching 10 bases. V shed 7 bases, J shed 5 bases, and the junction held 5 bases outside the gene matches. The CDR3 extends over 14 amino acids. Germline V gene lookup returns CDR1 MNHEY and CDR2 SVGAGI.

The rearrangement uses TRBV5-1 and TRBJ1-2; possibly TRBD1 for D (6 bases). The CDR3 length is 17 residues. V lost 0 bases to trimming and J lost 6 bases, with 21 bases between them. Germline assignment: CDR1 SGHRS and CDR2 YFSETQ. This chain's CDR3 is CASSLGTSFTGRHGYTF. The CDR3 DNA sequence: TGCGCCAGCAGCTTGGGGACATCCTTTACAGGGCGTCATGGCTACACCTTC.

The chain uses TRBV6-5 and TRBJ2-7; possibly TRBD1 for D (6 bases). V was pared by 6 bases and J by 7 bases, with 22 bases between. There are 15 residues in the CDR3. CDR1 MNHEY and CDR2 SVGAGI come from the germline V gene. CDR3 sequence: CASRPEWDTLGEQYF. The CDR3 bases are TGTGCCAGCAGGCCTGAATGGGACACATTGGGGGAGCAGTACTTC.

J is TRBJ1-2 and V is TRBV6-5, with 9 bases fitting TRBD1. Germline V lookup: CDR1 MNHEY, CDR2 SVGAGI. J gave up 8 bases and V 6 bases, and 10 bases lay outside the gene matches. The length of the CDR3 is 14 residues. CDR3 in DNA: TGTGCCAGCAGCACGGGACAGGGAGGGCGAGGCTACACCTTC. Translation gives CASSTGQGGRGYTF.

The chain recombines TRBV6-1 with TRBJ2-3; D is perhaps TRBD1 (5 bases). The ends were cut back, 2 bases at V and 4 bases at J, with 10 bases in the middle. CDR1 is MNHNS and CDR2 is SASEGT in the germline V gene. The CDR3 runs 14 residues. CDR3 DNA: TGTGCCAGCAGTGAAACAATGGGGCCAGATACGCAGTATTTT. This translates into CASSETMGPDTQYF.

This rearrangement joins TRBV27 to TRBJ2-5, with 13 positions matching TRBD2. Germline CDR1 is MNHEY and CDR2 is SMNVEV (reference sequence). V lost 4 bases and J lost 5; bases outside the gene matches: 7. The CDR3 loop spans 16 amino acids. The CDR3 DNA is TGTGCCAGCAGTTCTCTACTAGCGGGAGGGGGGGAGACCCAGTACTTC. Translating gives CASSSLLAGGGETQYF.

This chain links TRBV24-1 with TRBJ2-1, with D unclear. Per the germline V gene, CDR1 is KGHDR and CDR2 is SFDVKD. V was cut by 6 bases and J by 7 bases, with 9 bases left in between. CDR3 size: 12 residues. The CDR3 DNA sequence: TGTGCCACCAGTCAGACAACAAATGAGCAGTTCTTC. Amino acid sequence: CATSQTTNEQFF.

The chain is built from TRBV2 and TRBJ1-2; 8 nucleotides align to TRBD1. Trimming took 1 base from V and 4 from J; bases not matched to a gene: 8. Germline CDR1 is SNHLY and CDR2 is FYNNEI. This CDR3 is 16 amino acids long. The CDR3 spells CASSEDRQGAGYGYTF. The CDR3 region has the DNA TGTGCCAGCAGTGAAGATCGTCAGGGGGCAGGCTATGGCTACACCTTC.

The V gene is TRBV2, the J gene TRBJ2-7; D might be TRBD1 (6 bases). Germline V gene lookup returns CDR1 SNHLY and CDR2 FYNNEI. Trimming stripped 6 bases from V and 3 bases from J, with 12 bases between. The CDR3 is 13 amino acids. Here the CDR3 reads CASSGDIFYEQYF. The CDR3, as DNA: TGTGCCAGCAGCGGGGACATTTTCTACGAGCAGTACTTC. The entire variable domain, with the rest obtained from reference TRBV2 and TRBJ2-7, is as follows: EPEVTQTPSHQVTQMGQEVILRCVPISNHLYFYWYRQILGQKVEFLVSFYNNEISEKSEIFDDQFSVERPDGSNFTLKIRSTKLEDSAMYFCASSGDIFYEQYFGPGTRLTVT.

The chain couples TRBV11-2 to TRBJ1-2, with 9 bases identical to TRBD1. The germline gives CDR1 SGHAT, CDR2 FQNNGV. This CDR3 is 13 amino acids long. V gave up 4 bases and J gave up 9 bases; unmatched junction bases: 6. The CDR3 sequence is CASSSPGQGSYTF. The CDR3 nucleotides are TGTGCCAGCAGCTCCCCGGGACAGGGAAGCTACACCTTC. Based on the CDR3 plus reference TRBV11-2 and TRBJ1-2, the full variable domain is EAGVAQSPRYKIIEKRQSVAFWCNPISGHATLYWYQQILGQGPKLLIQFQNNGVVDDSQLPKDRFSAERLKGVDSTLKIQPAKLEDSAVYLCASSSPGQGSYTFGSGTRLTVV.

The CDR3: CASSLAMTGGEGYTF. For the CDR3, the DNA is TGTGCCAGCAGCTTAGCGATGACAGGGGGCGAGGGCTACACCTTC. V is TRBV7-6 and J is TRBJ1-2, with 10 bases that match TRBD1. V lost 0 bases and J lost 8; bases outside the gene matches: 6. Germline lookup yields CDR1 SGHVS and CDR2 FNYEAQ. The CDR3 length is 15 residues.

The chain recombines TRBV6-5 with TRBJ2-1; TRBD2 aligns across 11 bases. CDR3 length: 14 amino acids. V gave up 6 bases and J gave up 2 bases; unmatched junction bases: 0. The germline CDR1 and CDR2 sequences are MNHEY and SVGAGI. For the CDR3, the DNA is TGTGCCAGCAGACTAGCGGGGGCCTACAATGAGCAGTTCTTC. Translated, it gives CASRLAGAYNEQFF.

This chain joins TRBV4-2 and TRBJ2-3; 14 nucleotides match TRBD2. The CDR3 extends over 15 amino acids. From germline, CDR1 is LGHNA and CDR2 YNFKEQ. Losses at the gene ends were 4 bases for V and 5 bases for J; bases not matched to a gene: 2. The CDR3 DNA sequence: TGTGCCAGCAGCCCTGGACTAGCGGGAGGAGATACGCAGTATTTT. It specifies CASSPGLAGGDTQYF.

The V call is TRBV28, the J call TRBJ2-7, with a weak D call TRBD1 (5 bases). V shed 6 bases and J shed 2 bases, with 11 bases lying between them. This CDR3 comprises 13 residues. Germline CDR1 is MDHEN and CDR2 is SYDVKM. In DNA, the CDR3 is TGTGCCAGCAGACGACAGTCGCCCTACGAGCAGTACTTC. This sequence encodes CASRRQSPYEQYF.